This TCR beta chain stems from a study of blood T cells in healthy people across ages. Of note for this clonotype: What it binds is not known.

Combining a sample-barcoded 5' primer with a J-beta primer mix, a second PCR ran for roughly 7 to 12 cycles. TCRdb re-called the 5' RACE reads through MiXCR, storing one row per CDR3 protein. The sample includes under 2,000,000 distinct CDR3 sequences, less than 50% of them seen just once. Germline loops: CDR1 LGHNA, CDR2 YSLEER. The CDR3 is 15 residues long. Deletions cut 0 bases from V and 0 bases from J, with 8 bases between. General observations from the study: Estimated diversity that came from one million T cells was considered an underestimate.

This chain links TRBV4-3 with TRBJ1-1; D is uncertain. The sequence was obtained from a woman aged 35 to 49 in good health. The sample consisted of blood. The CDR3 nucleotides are TGCGCCAGCAGCCAAGACGATCTGGTGAACACTGAAGCTTTCTTT. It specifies CASSQDDLVNTEAFF.